This section outlines one T cell receptor beta chain sequence together with its context. The antigen is not known. Amplification by 5'RACE using constant-segment primers produced TCR alpha and TCR beta cDNA libraries that carried sample barcodes and UMIs. TCRdb reanalysed the 5' RACE reads using MiXCR and keeps one entry per CDR3 protein. The data hold roughly 580,000 distinct CDR3 sequences, with over 15% observed a single time. These data belong to a study of T-cell memory formation after mild COVID-19. Study-level points and caveats: A subset of responding clones appeared in pre-infection memory, suggesting cross-reactive memory joined.

The ends lost 4 bases at V and 6 bases at J; junction bases unmatched: 8. Germline values: CDR1 MGHRA, CDR2 YSYEKL. This CDR3 has 15 amino acids. The sample comprised PBMCs or a T cell subset sorted from them (not recorded which). The chain joins TRBV4-1 to TRBJ2-1; 8 bases are shared with TRBD1. The TCR was taken from an adult woman who had mild COVID-19 (a few samples of this study predate the infection). Cell type and time point are not known. The CDR3 sequence is CASSPQGAGFNEQFF. The CDR3 DNA reads TGCGCCAGCAGCCCCCAGGGGGCAGGGTTCAATGAGCAGTTCTTC.